Listed below are T cell receptor beta chains from one sample, sequenced in a study of T cell responses to AZD1222 COVID-19 vaccine. Data came from immunoSEQ multiplex PCR; TCRdb stores just in-frame clones and leaves some out. The data hold just over 95,000 clones, with around nine tenths observed a single time. Sample: peripheral blood, taken on day 0 of AZD1222 vaccination. Source of these receptors: an adult in good health. Both conserved end residues are part of each CDR3. A D gene is named only where the DNA matches it firmly. Clone size is stated in some rows and not others, as once, few, many or a class when expanded.

v_call	j_call	clone_size	d_call	cdr3_nt	cdr3_aa
TRBV6-2/TRBV6-3	TRBJ1-5	NA	NA	TGTGCCAGCAGTTATTCGACCAGCTATAGCAATCAGCCCCAGCATTTT	CASSYSTSYSNQPQHF
TRBV6-2/TRBV6-3	TRBJ1-6	NA	NA	TGTGCCAGCAGTTACGGGGAGAGGTCACCCCTCCACTTT	CASSYGERSPLHF
TRBV19	TRBJ2-7	NA	TRBD2	TGTGCCAGTAGTCAACACCAAGGCGGGGGGACACCCTACGAGCAGTACTTC	CASSQHQGGGTPYEQYF
TRBV6-5	TRBJ2-1	NA	NA	TGTGCCAGCTGGGGGCTCTATAAATACAATGAGCAGTTCTTC	CASWGLYKYNEQFF
TRBV14	TRBJ1-2	NA	TRBD1	TGTGCCAGCAGCCCCTGGACAGGCTATGGCTACACCTTC	CASSPWTGYGYTF
TRBV2	TRBJ1-1	NA	NA	TGTGCCAGCAACCAGGGTAGTACTGAAGCTTTCTTT	CASNQGSTEAFF
TRBV27	TRBJ2-1	NA	TRBD1	TGTGCCAGCAGTTTAGCCAGGGGGACGATTGAGCAGTTCTTC	CASSLARGTIEQFF
TRBV28	TRBJ2-6	NA	NA	TGTGCCAGCAGACGAGACTGGGGGTCTGGGGCCAACGTCCTGACTTTC	CASRRDWGSGANVLTF
TRBV28	TRBJ1-2	NA	TRBD1	TGTGCCAGCAAGTTTTCGGGACAGTTATATGGCTACACCTTC	CASKFSGQLYGYTF
TRBV5-1	TRBJ1-2	NA	NA	TGCGCCAGCAGTTTACACAGGGACACCTATGGCTACACCTTC	CASSLHRDTYGYTF
TRBV3-1/TRBV3-2	TRBJ1-2	NA	NA	TGTGCCAGCACCAGCCAGGGGACCGCTTATGGCTACACCTTC	CASTSQGTAYGYTF
TRBV6-4	TRBJ2-2	many	TRBD2	TGTGCCAGCAGTGAAGCGGGGGGAGGCACCGGGGAGCTGTTTTTT	CASSEAGGGTGELFF
TRBV4-3	TRBJ1-1	NA	NA	TGCGCCAGCAGCCTCCCAGGGAACACTGAAGCTTTCTTT	CASSLPGNTEAFF
TRBV9	TRBJ1-3	NA	NA	TGTGCCAGCAGCACCGCCGGGACCCTTGACACTGGAAACACCATATATTTT	CASSTAGTLDTGNTIYF
TRBV7-9	TRBJ1-2	few	NA	TGTGCCAGCAGCCTATCATCCCGGACGGCAAACTATGGCTACACCTTC	CASSLSSRTANYGYTF
TRBV11-2	TRBJ1-4	NA	TRBD1	TGTGCCAGCAGCCGGGAAAGGGGGACAGTCGGAAAACTGTTTTTT	CASSRERGTVGKLFF
TRBV6-4	TRBJ2-2	NA	NA	TGTGCCAGCAGTGATAGCGCGACCGGGGAGCTGTTTTTT	CASSDSATGELFF
TRBV28	TRBJ2-5	NA	TRBD1	TGTGCCAGCAGTCAGAGACAGGGCCGAGAGACCCAGTACTTC	CASSQRQGRETQYF
TRBV3-1/TRBV3-2	TRBJ2-3	NA	TRBD2	TGTGCCAGCAGCCAAGTAACGGGACTAGCGGGGGGCCTCACAGATACGCAGTATTTT	CASSQVTGLAGGLTDTQYF
TRBV5-1	TRBJ2-2	NA	NA	TGCGCCAGCAGCAGGGGACAGAACACCGGGGAGCTGTTTTTT	CASSRGQNTGELFF
TRBV19	TRBJ2-7	once	TRBD1	TGTGCCAGTCGGGGGACAGGGGTATCCGAGCAGTACTTC	CASRGTGVSEQYF
TRBV4-2	TRBJ2-1	NA	NA	TGTGCCAGCAGCCAAGGGGGGTGGGAGGACAATGAGCAGTTCTTC	CASSQGGWEDNEQFF
TRBV5-4	TRBJ1-1	once	NA	TGTGCCAGCAGCGCAGGGTATACGAACACTGAAGCTTTCTTT	CASSAGYTNTEAFF
TRBV6-2/TRBV6-3	TRBJ2-5	NA	NA	TGTGCCAGCAGTTACTCGTGGGAGACCCAGTACTTC	CASSYSWETQYF
TRBV29-1	TRBJ1-2	NA	NA	TGCAGCGTTGAGGCTAACTATGGCTACACCTTC	CSVEANYGYTF
TRBV6-1	TRBJ2-1	NA	NA	TGTGCCAGCAGTGAATTGGTGGTTGTAGGGGTCAATGAGCAGTTCTTC	CASSELVVVGVNEQFF
TRBV5-5	TRBJ1-5	NA	NA	TGTGCCAGCAGCTTGGACTGGGAAAGAAAACCCCAGCATTTT	CASSLDWERKPQHF
TRBV2	TRBJ2-2	NA	TRBD1	TGTGCCAGCATGGGACAGGGTGTCGCCGGGGAGCTGTTTTTT	CASMGQGVAGELFF